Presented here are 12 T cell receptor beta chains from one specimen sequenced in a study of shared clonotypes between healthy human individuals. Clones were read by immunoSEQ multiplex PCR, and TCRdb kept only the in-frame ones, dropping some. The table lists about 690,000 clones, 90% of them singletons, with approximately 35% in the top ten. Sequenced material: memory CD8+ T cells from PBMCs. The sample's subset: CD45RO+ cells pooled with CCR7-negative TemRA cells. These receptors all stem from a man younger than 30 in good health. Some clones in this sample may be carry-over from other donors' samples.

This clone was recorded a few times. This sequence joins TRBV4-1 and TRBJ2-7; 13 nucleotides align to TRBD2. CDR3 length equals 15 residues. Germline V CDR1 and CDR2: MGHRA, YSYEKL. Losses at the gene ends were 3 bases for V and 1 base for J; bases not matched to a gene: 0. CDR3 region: CASSQTSGRSYEQYF. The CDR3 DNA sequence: TGCGCCAGCAGCCAGACTAGCGGGAGGTCCTACGAGCAGTACTTC.

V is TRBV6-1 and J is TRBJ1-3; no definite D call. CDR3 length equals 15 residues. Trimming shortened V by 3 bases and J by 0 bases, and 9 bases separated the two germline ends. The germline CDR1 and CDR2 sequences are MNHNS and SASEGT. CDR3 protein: CASSDIPGSGNTIYF. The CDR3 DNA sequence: TGTGCCAGCAGTGACATCCCGGGCTCTGGAAACACCATATATTTT.

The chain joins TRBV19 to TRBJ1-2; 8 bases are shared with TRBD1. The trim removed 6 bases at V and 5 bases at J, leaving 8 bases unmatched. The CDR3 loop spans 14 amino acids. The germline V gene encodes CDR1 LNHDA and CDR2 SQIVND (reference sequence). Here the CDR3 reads CASSLGTGYYGYTF. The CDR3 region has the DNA TGTGCCAGTAGCCTTGGGACAGGCTATTATGGCTACACCTTC. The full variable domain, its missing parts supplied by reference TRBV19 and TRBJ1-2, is DGGITQSPKYLFRKEGQNVTLSCEQNLNHDAMYWYRQDPGQGLRLIYYSQIVNDFQKGDIAEGYSVSREKKESFPLTVTSAQKNPTAFYLCASSLGTGYYGYTFGSGTRLTVV.

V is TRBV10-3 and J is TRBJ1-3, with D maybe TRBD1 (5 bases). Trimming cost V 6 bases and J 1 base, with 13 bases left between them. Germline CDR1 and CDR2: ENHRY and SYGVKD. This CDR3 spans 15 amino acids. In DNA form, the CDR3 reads TGTGCCATCAGGCGCGGGAGGGGATCTGGAAACACCATATATTTT. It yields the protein CAIRRGRGSGNTIYF.

CDR3 bases: TGTGCCAGCAGTTTCTGGGGTTGGCAGGGGGCCAACAAAAACATTCAGTACTTC. Its protein product is CASSFWGWQGANKNIQYF. The chain recombines TRBV28 with TRBJ2-4; the match to TRBD1 covers 8 bases. The J segment lost 3 bases and the V segment lost 3 bases, leaving 13 bases of the junction unmatched. Per germline, CDR1 MDHEN and CDR2 SYDVKM. The CDR3 runs 18 residues.

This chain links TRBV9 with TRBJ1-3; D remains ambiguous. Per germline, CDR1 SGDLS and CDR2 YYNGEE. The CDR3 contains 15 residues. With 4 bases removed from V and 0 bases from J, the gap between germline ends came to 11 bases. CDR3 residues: CASSPGTNSGNTIYF. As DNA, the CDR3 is TGTGCCAGCAGCCCAGGTACTAACTCTGGAAACACCATATATTTT.

This CDR3 is CASSEAWTGNTGELFF. CDR3 DNA: TGTGCCAGCAGTGAAGCGTGGACAGGGAACACCGGGGAGCTGTTTTTT. V is TRBV2 and J is TRBJ2-2, with 7 bases lining up with TRBD1. After removal of 0 bases from V and 1 base from J, the junction contained 2 bases not matched to a gene. CDR1 SNHLY and CDR2 FYNNEI come from the germline V gene. CDR3 length: 16 residues.

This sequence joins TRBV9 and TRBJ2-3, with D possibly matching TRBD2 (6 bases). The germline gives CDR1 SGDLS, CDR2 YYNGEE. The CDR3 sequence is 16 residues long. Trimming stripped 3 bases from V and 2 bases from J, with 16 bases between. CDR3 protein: CASSEAASGSTDTQYF. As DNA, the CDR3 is TGTGCCAGCAGCGAGGCCGCCAGCGGGTCCACAGATACGCAGTATTTT.

The CDR3 reads CASSISGTETNYGYTF. CDR3 DNA sequence: TGCGCCAGCAGCATATCCGGGACGGAGACTAACTATGGCTACACCTTC. The chain joins TRBV5-1 to TRBJ1-2; weak D call: TRBD1 (5 bases). V was cut by 4 bases and J by 0 bases, with 16 bases left in between. Germline V gives CDR1 SGHRS, CDR2 YFSETQ. CDR3 length: 16 residues.

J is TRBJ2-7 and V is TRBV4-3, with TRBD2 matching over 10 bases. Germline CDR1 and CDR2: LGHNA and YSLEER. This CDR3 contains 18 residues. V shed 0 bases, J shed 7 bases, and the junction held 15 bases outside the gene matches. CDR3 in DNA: TGCGCCAGCAGCCAAGATCACCAGCGGGAGGGCCAGTGGGAGGAGCAGTACTTC. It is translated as CASSQDHQREGQWEEQYF.

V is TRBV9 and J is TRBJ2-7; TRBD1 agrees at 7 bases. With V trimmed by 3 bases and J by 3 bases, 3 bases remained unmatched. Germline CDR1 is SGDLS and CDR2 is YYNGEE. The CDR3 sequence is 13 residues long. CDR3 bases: TGTGCCAGCAGCGGAGGACAGGACTACGAGCAGTACTTC. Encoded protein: CASSGGQDYEQYF.

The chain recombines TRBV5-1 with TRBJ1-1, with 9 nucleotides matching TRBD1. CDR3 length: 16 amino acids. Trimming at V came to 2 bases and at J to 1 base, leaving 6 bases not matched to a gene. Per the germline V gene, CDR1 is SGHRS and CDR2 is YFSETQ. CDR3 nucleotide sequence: TGCGCCAGCAGCTTCGGGACAGGGTATCGGAACACTGAAGCTTTCTTT. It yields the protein CASSFGTGYRNTEAFF.